The entry that follows covers one T cell receptor beta chain sequence. The V and J ends lost 4 bases and 0 bases, in that order; junction bases with no gene match: 12. The CDR3 has 18 amino acids. Per the germline V gene, CDR1 is LGHNA and CDR2 is YSLEER. These data come from a study of blood T cell repertoires in COVID-19. TCRdb's table, derived via immunoSEQ multiplex PCR, lists solely in-frame clones and lacks some. The repertoire holds about 280,000 clones, approximately 88% seen once, with 9% to 9.5% in the top ten. This TCR came from a man younger than 35 with active or convalescent COVID-19. Sample: peripheral blood. The chain is built from TRBV4-3 and TRBJ2-5, with TRBD2 identical over 9 bases. The CDR3: CASSPKLVGGGDQETQYF. CDR3 bases: TGCGCCAGCAGCCCTAAGTTGGTAGGCGGGGGGGACCAAGAGACCCAGTACTTC.